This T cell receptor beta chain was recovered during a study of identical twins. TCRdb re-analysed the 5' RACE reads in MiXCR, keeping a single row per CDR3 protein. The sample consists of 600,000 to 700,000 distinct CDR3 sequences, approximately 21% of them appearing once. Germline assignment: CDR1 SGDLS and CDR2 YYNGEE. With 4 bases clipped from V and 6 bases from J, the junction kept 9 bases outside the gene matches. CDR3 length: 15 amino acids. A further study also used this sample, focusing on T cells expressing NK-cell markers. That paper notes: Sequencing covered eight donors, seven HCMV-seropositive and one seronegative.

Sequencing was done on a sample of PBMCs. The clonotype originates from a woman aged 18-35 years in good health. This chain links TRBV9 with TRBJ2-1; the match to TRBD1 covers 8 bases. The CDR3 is CASSPSTGAGNEQFF. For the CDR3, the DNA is TGTGCCAGCAGCCCATCGACAGGGGCGGGCAATGAGCAGTTCTTC.